The 18 T cell receptor beta chains in this list originate from one sample, sequenced in a study of blood T cell repertoires in COVID-19. Using immunoSEQ multiplex PCR, the repertoire was profiled, and TCRdb retains in-frame clones only, with some absent. The data hold about 150,000 clones, with 85% to 90% observed a single time. Sequences were obtained from peripheral blood. The receptors here all came from a woman between 50 and 59 years old with active or convalescent COVID-19.

V is TRBV18 and J is TRBJ1-5; possible D gene TRBD1, 5 bases. Between the trimmed V and J ends, which lost 2 bases and 3 bases, there was a span of 8 bases. Germline V gene sequence: CDR1 KGHSH, CDR2 LQKENI. This CDR3 is built from 14 residues. CDR3 bases: TGTGCCAGCTCACCAGGGGGGGTCAATCAGCCCCAGCATTTT. This sequence encodes CASSPGGVNQPQHF. Full variable domain (remainder filled in from reference TRBV18 and TRBJ1-5): NAGVMQNPRHLVRRRGQEARLRCSPMKGHSHVYWYRQLPEEGLKFMVYLQKENIIDESGMPKERFSAEFPKEGPSILRIQQVVRGDSAAYFCASSPGGVNQPQHFGDGTRLSIL.

V is TRBV6-2 or TRBV6-3 and J is TRBJ1-4; D might be TRBD1 (6 bases). This CDR3 spans 16 amino acids. V dropped 0 bases and J dropped 2 bases, with 10 bases sitting between them. Germline lookup yields CDR1 MNHEY and CDR2 SVGEGT. CDR3 amino acids: CASSYSRQGTNEKLFF. The CDR3 coding sequence is TGTGCCAGCAGTTACTCGCGGCAGGGGACTAATGAAAAACTGTTTTTT.

The chain has TRBV28 and TRBJ2-7; possibly TRBD2 for D (5 bases). V was shortened by 3 bases and J by 2 bases, with 11 bases between the two germline ends. The CDR3 length is 14 residues. Per germline, CDR1 MDHEN and CDR2 SYDVKM. CDR3 in amino acids: CASSFGSAAYEQYF. The CDR3 nucleotides are TGTGCCAGCAGTTTCGGCTCAGCGGCCTACGAGCAGTACTTC.

The table lists this clone with many counts. The chain has TRBV6-4 and TRBJ1-3; D perhaps matches TRBD1 (5 bases). V shed 5 bases and J shed 0 bases, with 14 bases lying between them. CDR3 length equals 16 residues. Looked up from germline, CDR1 is MRHNA and CDR2 is SNTAGT. This chain's CDR3 is CASSPGDLASGNTIYF. The CDR3 DNA reads TGTGCCAGCAGTCCGGGGGACTTGGCCTCTGGAAACACCATATATTTT.

This chain joins TRBV6-2 or TRBV6-3 and TRBJ2-1; no clear D. V was cut by 6 bases and J by 5 bases, with 14 bases left in between. Germline V gene sequence: CDR1 MNHEY, CDR2 SVGEGT. CDR3 size: 14 residues. CDR3: CASSPYSSNNEQFF. The CDR3 DNA reads TGTGCCAGCAGCCCCTATTCTTCTAACAATGAGCAGTTCTTC.

The V and J genes are TRBV5-1 and TRBJ2-5, with D tentatively TRBD1 (5 bases). V was shortened by 0 bases and J by 1 base, with 10 bases between the two germline ends. Per germline, CDR1 SGHRS and CDR2 YFSETQ. This CDR3 comprises 15 residues. CDR3: CASSLVGPPQETQYF. The CDR3 DNA sequence: TGCGCCAGCAGCTTGGTGGGGCCCCCCCAAGAGACCCAGTACTTC.

The V gene is TRBV2, the J gene TRBJ2-5, with D possibly TRBD2 on 5 matching bases. Germline V gives CDR1 SNHLY, CDR2 FYNNEI. The V and J ends lost 5 bases and 1 base respectively, with 8 bases between them. There are 13 residues in the CDR3. The CDR3 bases are TGTGCCAGCAGTTTCGGACTCCAAGAGACCCAGTACTTC. It encodes CASSFGLQETQYF.

The chain has TRBV29-1 and TRBJ2-1, with 10 bases aligning to TRBD1. The V and J ends lost 4 bases and 2 bases, in that order; junction bases with no gene match: 5. Germline V gene lookup returns CDR1 SQVTM and CDR2 ANQGSEA. CDR3 length: 15 amino acids. CDR3 region: CSVAFGTGAYNEQFF. CDR3 DNA: TGCAGCGTTGCTTTCGGGACAGGGGCCTACAATGAGCAGTTCTTC.

This clone is a singleton in its sample. The chain is built from TRBV29-1 and TRBJ1-3; D is unresolved. V lost 3 bases and J lost 4, with 7 bases in between. The CDR3 is 12 residues long. CDR1 and CDR2 (germline): SQVTM, ANQGSEA. The CDR3 DNA sequence: TGCAGCGTTGAGACAAACGGAAACACCATATATTTT. Its protein product is CSVETNGNTIYF.

The rearrangement links TRBV7-6 to TRBJ2-1; 10 positions agree with TRBD1. V trimming: 2 bases; J trimming: 1 base; junction bases outside the gene matches: 2. This CDR3 spans 16 amino acids. Germline values: CDR1 SGHVS, CDR2 FNYEAQ. CDR3 amino acids: CASSLWGQGSYNEQFF. The CDR3 DNA follows: TGTGCCAGCAGCTTATGGGGACAGGGGTCCTACAATGAGCAGTTCTTC. Full variable domain (missing parts from reference TRBV7-6 and TRBJ2-1): GAGVSQSPRYKVTKRGQDVALRCDPISGHVSLYWYRQALGQGPEFLTYFNYEAQQDKSGLPNDRFSAERPEGSISTLTIQRTEQRDSAMYRCASSLWGQGSYNEQFFGPGTRLTVL.

V usage is TRBV4-2 and J usage is TRBJ2-3, with 9 positions matching TRBD2. The CDR3 is 16 residues long. Germline loops: CDR1 LGHNA, CDR2 YNFKEQ. V was pared by 3 bases and J by 2 bases, with 6 bases of the junction left unmatched. In DNA form, the CDR3 reads TGTGCCAGCAGCCACGAGACTAGCGGTAACACAGATACGCAGTATTTT. This encodes CASSHETSGNTDTQYF.

The rearrangement links TRBV5-1 to TRBJ1-1; 7 positions match TRBD1. This CDR3 spans 13 amino acids. Trimming removed 2 bases from V and 9 bases from J; junction bases left unmatched: 7. Germline assignment: CDR1 SGHRS and CDR2 YFSETQ. CDR3 protein: CASSFDREEKAFF. CDR3 sequence (DNA): TGCGCCAGCAGCTTTGACAGGGAGGAAAAAGCTTTCTTT. The full variable domain, completed using reference TRBV5-1 and TRBJ1-1, is KAGVTQTPRYLIKTRGQQVTLSCSPISGHRSVSWYQQTPGQGLQFLFEYFSETQRNKGNFPGRFSGRQFSNSRSEMNVSTLELGDSALYLCASSFDREEKAFFGQGTRLTVV.

The V call is TRBV7-3, the J call TRBJ2-3; D gene ambiguous. In germline, CDR1 is SGHTA, CDR2 FQGTGA. The CDR3 totals 15 residues. The V and J ends lost 5 bases and 0 bases respectively, with 12 bases between them. The CDR3 DNA sequence: TGTGCCAGCAGCCTAGTGGCTTCTAGCACAGATACGCAGTATTTT. This encodes CASSLVASSTDTQYF.

This rearrangement joins TRBV5-5 to TRBJ2-7; 13 nucleotides match TRBD2. The CDR3 length is 16 residues. With V trimmed by 0 bases and J by 4 bases, 4 bases remained unmatched. In germline, CDR1 is SGHKS, CDR2 YYEKEE (reference sequence). CDR3 in DNA: TGTGCCAGCAGCTTGGGACTAGCGGGAGGTTGGTACGAGCAGTACTTC. This sequence encodes CASSLGLAGGWYEQYF.

Comment on this clone: At the DNA level, this CDR3 is encoded by other sequences in the same sample as well. This chain uses TRBV30 with TRBJ1-5; D gene uncertain. Deletions cut 0 bases from V and 6 bases from J, with 9 bases between. The CDR3 runs 13 residues. CDR1 and CDR2 (germline): GTSNPN, SVGIG (reference sequence). CDR3: CAWSVGRGQPQHF. CDR3 DNA sequence: TGTGCCTGGAGTGTAGGGCGGGGTCAGCCCCAGCATTTT.

This chain connects TRBV29-1 to TRBJ1-1; 10 bases align to TRBD1. The germline gives CDR1 SQVTM, CDR2 ANQGSEA. After removal of 4 bases from V and 5 bases from J, the junction contained 7 bases not matched to a gene. This CDR3 region has 14 residues. CDR3 residues: CSVAIDRGQTEAFF. The CDR3 nucleotides read TGCAGCGTTGCCATTGACAGGGGGCAAACTGAAGCTTTCTTT.

The rearrangement uses TRBV19 and TRBJ2-3; 11 nucleotides line up with TRBD2. V trimming: 9 bases; J trimming: 1 base; junction bases outside the gene matches: 3. CDR1 LNHDA and CDR2 SQIVND come from the germline V gene (reference sequence). The CDR3 contains 14 residues. The CDR3 nucleotides read TGTGCCAGCCGACTAGCGGGGCGCACAGATACGCAGTATTTT. It encodes CASRLAGRTDTQYF.

The chain links TRBV4-2 to TRBJ2-5; possible D gene TRBD1, 5 bases. V dropped 1 base and J dropped 1 base, with 16 bases sitting between them. Per germline, CDR1 LGHNA and CDR2 YNFKEQ. CDR3 length equals 17 residues. CDR3 bases: TGTGCCAGCAGCCAAGCTCTTAGGGGTAAAGGCCAAGAGACCCAGTACTTC. It translates to CASSQALRGKGQETQYF.